Included here is one T cell receptor (beta chain) sequence, with context. The data were obtained in a study of blood T cell repertoires in COVID-19. The overall study: Whether acute or convalescent, the COVID-19 samples came from the United States, Italy and Spain. From T cells, B-cell-depleted T cells, or PBMCs came the material, which was cDNA or gDNA.

V lost 3 bases and J 1 base, leaving 7 bases between the germline ends. In germline, CDR1 is MNHEY, CDR2 SVGEGT. This CDR3 has 15 amino acids. Source study methods: Quantification of nucleated cells was approximated via reference gene primer amplification. Using immunoSEQ multiplex PCR, the repertoire was profiled, and TCRdb retains in-frame clones only, with some absent. The D gene and trimming were derived from the DNA, and the V and J assignments and clone size from that table. There are 250,000 to 350,000 clones in the sample; nearly 90% occur only once, and approximately 4.5% lies in the top ten. Each participant's cohort was designated according to participant-reported clinical history.

Sequencing input: PBMCs or T cells enriched from blood (not recorded which). The chain combines TRBV6-2 or TRBV6-3 with TRBJ2-6; D possibly corresponds to TRBD1 (5 bases). The source of this sequence is a woman in her late teens or twenties with acute COVID-19. The CDR3 spells CASSYDRSGANVLTF. CDR3 bases: TGTGCCAGCAGTTATGACAGATCTGGGGCCAACGTCCTGACTTTC.